A selection of T cell receptor beta chains follows, all from one sample in a study of Ad26.COV2.S vaccination and SARS-CoV-2 variants. The protocol was immunoSEQ multiplex PCR, while the TCRdb copy is restricted to in-frame clones and leaves out a portion. The sample has fewer than 150,000 clones, 80% to 90% seen once. The source was peripheral blood, collected after recovery from COVID-19. The receptors here all came from a human donor who had recovered from COVID-19. Both conserved end residues are part of each CDR3. D genes are given only for firm matches. Clone size appears in some rows only: once, few, many, or a class for an expanded clone.

D,size,J,V,CDR3,DNA
-,-,TRBJ2-5,TRBV7-2,CASSPSTTVLETQYF,TGTGCCAGCAGCCCCTCAACGACAGTTCTGGAGACCCAGTACTTC
-,-,TRBJ2-6,TRBV5-1,CASSGGAGANVLTF,TGCGCCAGCAGCGGGGGCGCGGGGGCCAACGTCCTGACTTTC
-,-,TRBJ1-1,TRBV7-9,CASSLSWTEEAFF,TGTGCCAGCAGCTTAAGTTGGACGGAGGAAGCTTTCTTT
TRBD2,-,TRBJ2-1,TRBV6-1,CASSALGGGVPEQFF,TGTGCCAGCAGCGCCCTGGGCGGGGGGGTTCCTGAGCAGTTCTTC
-,-,TRBJ1-3,TRBV6-6,CASNPLGGTRDTIYF,TGTGCCAGCAATCCCTTAGGTGGGACCCGGGACACCATATATTTT
TRBD1,once,TRBJ2-4,TRBV4-1,CASSQGDRDSNIQYF,TGCGCCAGCAGCCAAGGAGACCGGGACAGCAACATTCAGTACTTC
-,-,TRBJ1-3,TRBV4-1,CASSQESWDTLSGNTIYF,TGCGCCAGCAGCCAAGAAAGTTGGGACACCCTCTCTGGAAACACCATATATTTT
-,once,TRBJ2-5,TRBV14,CASSKGQSETQYF,TGTGCCAGCAGCAAAGGACAGTCTGAGACCCAGTACTTC
TRBD2,-,TRBJ2-5,TRBV6-5,CASINGGGETQYF,TGTGCCAGCATCAATGGGGGGGGAGAGACCCAGTACTTC
-,-,TRBJ1-1,TRBV30,CAWSIGVGSNTEAFF,TGTGCCTGGAGTATCGGTGTCGGATCTAACACTGAAGCTTTCTTT
-,-,TRBJ2-7,TRBV2,CASSLTSYEQYF,TGTGCCAGCAGCCTCACCTCCTACGAGCAGTACTTC
TRBD1,-,TRBJ2-1,TRBV7-9,CASSLAWTGDEQFF,TGTGCCAGCAGCTTAGCATGGACAGGGGACGAGCAGTTCTTC
-,-,TRBJ1-1,TRBV7-9,CASSFEGFSTEAFF,TGTGCCAGCAGCTTTGAGGGGTTTAGCACTGAAGCTTTCTTT
-,-,TRBJ1-1,TRBV2,CASKSTFMNTEAFF,TGTGCCAGCAAATCCACCTTCATGAACACTGAAGCTTTCTTT
-,-,TRBJ2-2,TRBV30,CAWSVSRLELFF,TGTGCCTGGAGTGTTAGTAGGCTCGAGCTGTTTTTT
TRBD1,-,TRBJ2-5,TRBV28,CASSFGTGMSQETQYF,TGTGCCAGCAGTTTTGGGACAGGGATGAGCCAAGAGACCCAGTACTTC
TRBD1,-,TRBJ2-7,TRBV5-4,CASSLDRGSYEQYF,TGTGCCAGCAGCTTGGACAGGGGCTCCTACGAGCAGTACTTC
-,-,TRBJ1-2,TRBV5-4,CASSRDGGINYGYTF,TGTGCCAGCAGCCGAGACGGAGGTATCAACTATGGCTACACCTTC
-,-,TRBJ1-3,TRBV5-1,CASSLVPFSGNTIYF,TGCGCCAGCAGCTTGGTGCCATTTTCTGGAAACACCATATATTTT
TRBD1,-,TRBJ2-5,TRBV6-2/TRBV6-3,CASSSTGVEETQYF,TGTGCCAGCAGTAGCACAGGGGTGGAAGAGACCCAGTACTTC
TRBD1,few,TRBJ2-2,TRBV5-8,CASSPFSGTAYAGELFF,TGTGCCAGCAGCCCATTTTCCGGGACAGCCTACGCCGGGGAGCTGTTTTTT
-,-,TRBJ2-2,TRBV27,CASSLSGIRGNTGELFF,TGTGCCAGCAGTTTATCCGGTATTCGGGGGAACACCGGGGAGCTGTTTTTT
TRBD1,-,TRBJ1-1,TRBV24-1,CATSDLNQGAGDFF,TGTGCCACCAGTGATTTAAATCAGGGGGCAGGTGATTTCTTT
-,once,TRBJ1-2,TRBV11-2,CASSSTGRGYTF,TGTGCCAGCAGCTCCACTGGGAGGGGCTACACCTTC
-,-,TRBJ2-1,TRBV5-4,CASSLAQRRPYNEQFF,TGTGCCAGCAGCTTGGCCCAGAGGAGGCCCTACAATGAGCAGTTCTTC
TRBD1,-,TRBJ1-2,TRBV16,CASSQSFGQGLSYGYTF,TGTGCCAGCAGCCAATCTTTCGGACAGGGTCTGAGCTATGGCTACACCTTC
-,-,TRBJ2-5,TRBV7-2,CASSSFGASQETQYF,TGTGCCAGCAGCTCCTTCGGGGCAAGTCAAGAGACCCAGTACTTC
-,-,TRBJ1-1,TRBV30,CAWSVRNTEAFF,TGTGCCTGGAGTGTACGGAACACTGAAGCTTTCTTT
-,-,TRBJ2-5,TRBV5-8,CASSTGETQYF,TGTGCCAGCAGCACAGGGGAGACCCAGTACTTC
-,-,TRBJ1-5,TRBV2,CASRASRGEGNQPQHF,TGTGCCAGCAGAGCCAGCAGGGGTGAAGGCAATCAGCCCCAGCATTTT
-,-,TRBJ2-5,TRBV11-2,CASSLGGLQETQYF,TGTGCCAGCAGCTTAGGAGGACTCCAAGAGACCCAGTACTTC
-,-,TRBJ1-3,TRBV30,CAWSVLGNSGNTIYF,TGTGCCTGGAGTGTACTTGGGAACTCTGGAAACACCATATATTTT
TRBD2,-,TRBJ2-5,TRBV19,CASSRPTSGGGETQYF,TGTGCCAGTAGCCGACCGACTAGCGGGGGCGGGGAGACCCAGTACTTC
-,-,TRBJ1-1,TRBV7-9,CASSLEGGLNTEAFF,TGTGCCAGCAGCTTAGAGGGGGGATTGAACACTGAAGCTTTCTTT
-,-,TRBJ1-2,TRBV5-1,CASSRGGGGDGYTF,TGCGCCAGCAGCAGGGGCGGGGGAGGTGATGGCTACACCTTC
-,-,TRBJ2-7,TRBV11-2,CASSEGRVTYEQYF,TGTGCCAGCAGCGAGGGGCGGGTCACCTACGAGCAGTACTTC
-,-,TRBJ1-2,TRBV6-1,CASSEALRQGRNYGYTF,TGTGCCAGCAGTGAAGCGCTTCGGCAGGGGAGAAACTATGGCTACACCTTC
-,-,TRBJ2-7,TRBV29-1,CSVEDRTTDYEQYF,TGCAGCGTTGAAGACAGGACGACCGATTACGAGCAGTACTTC
-,once,TRBJ1-3,TRBV30,CAWSVTGMHTIYF,TGTGCCTGGAGTGTAACAGGGATGCACACCATATATTTT
-,-,TRBJ2-7,TRBV12-3/TRBV12-4,CASSLGHSGEQYF,TGTGCCAGCAGTTTAGGACATTCTGGCGAGCAGTACTTC
-,-,TRBJ1-1,TRBV18,CASSPYAPGPTEAFF,TGTGCCAGCTCACCCTATGCTCCAGGGCCCACTGAAGCTTTCTTT
-,-,TRBJ2-7,TRBV12-3/TRBV12-4,CASRRGLYEQYF,TGTGCCAGCAGACGGGGTCTATACGAGCAGTACTTC
-,-,TRBJ2-3,TRBV28,CASSWGTGGIFTDTQYF,TGTGCCAGCAGTTGGGGAACCGGGGGCATTTTCACAGATACGCAGTATTTT
-,-,TRBJ2-2,TRBV15,CATSRGGLYTGELFF,TGTGCCACCAGCAGAGGGGGACTCTACACCGGGGAGCTGTTTTTT
-,once,TRBJ2-3,TRBV6-5,CASRLDSTDTQYF,TGTGCCAGCAGGCTGGACAGTACAGATACGCAGTATTTT